The clone carrying this T cell receptor beta chain came up a few times. Individuals drawn from approximately 26 US areas were about 18 to 90 years old. Cohort assignment relied on participant-reported clinical history. This record comes from a study of blood T cell repertoires in COVID-19. In the study overall: The origin of the acute and convalescent COVID-19 samples was the United States, Italy and Spain.

Original processing notes: Estimated nucleated cell counts came from reference gene primer amplification. Using immunoSEQ multiplex PCR, the repertoire was profiled, and TCRdb retains in-frame clones only, with some absent. That table gives V, J and clone size, and the DNA gave D and trimming. Found here are more than 450,000 clones, approximately 86% of them singletons; the top ten hold under 0.85%. Germline V gene sequence: CDR1 SGHRS, CDR2 YFSETQ. CDR3 size: 14 residues. After removal of 5 bases from V and 2 bases from J, the junction contained 3 bases not matched to a gene. This chain joins TRBV5-1 and TRBJ2-3, with 9 positions matching TRBD2. Sample: PBMCs or T cells enriched from blood (not recorded which). The clonotype was recovered from a woman aged 18 to 35 who had recovered from COVID-19. The CDR3 DNA sequence: TGCGCCAGCAGTGCGGGGGGGCCCACAGATACGCAGTATTTT. Translated, it gives CASSAGGPTDTQYF. The variable domain in full, completed from reference TRBV5-1 and TRBJ2-3, reads KAGVTQTPRYLIKTRGQQVTLSCSPISGHRSVSWYQQTPGQGLQFLFEYFSETQRNKGNFPGRFSGRQFSNSRSEMNVSTLELGDSALYLCASSAGGPTDTQYFGPGTRLTVL.